The T cell receptor beta chain under discussion was sequenced for a study of T cells in Graves' hyperthyroidism and ophthalmopathy. V was shortened by 0 bases and J by 0 bases, with 10 bases between the two germline ends. CDR1 is SGHAT and CDR2 is FQDESV in the germline V gene (reference sequence). The CDR3 extends over 16 amino acids. RNA transcripts provided the source from which TCR beta CDR3 regions were amplified. RT-PCR in the first round (using the HTBI primer set) targeted the TCR CDR3. TCRdb re-called the multiplex PCR reads through MiXCR, storing one row per CDR3 protein. The data contain a few hundred thousand distinct CDR3 sequences, roughly 13% of them seen just once; the ten biggest clones take up roughly 20%. This clonotype was seen only a few times.

Sample: blood. This clonotype was obtained from a man aged 25 to 45 with Graves' hyperthyroidism that later progressed to Graves' ophthalmopathy. The gene calls are TRBV11-1 and TRBJ2-3, with D uncertain. DNA for the CDR3: TGTGCCAGCAGCTTAGCGGTAACATCTAGCACAGATACGCAGTATTTT. Translation gives CASSLAVTSSTDTQYF.